Presented here are 13 T cell receptor beta chains from one specimen sequenced in a study of blood T cell repertoires in COVID-19. Sequencing used immunoSEQ multiplex PCR; TCRdb keeps in-frame clones, though not all of them. The sample contains under 300,000 clones, approximately 88% of which appear only once. The specimen was peripheral blood. Receptors were obtained from a woman younger than 45 with acute or convalescent COVID-19.

CDR3 nucleotide sequence: TGTGCCAGTAGTATCGGGACAGGGGTTGGCTACACCTTC. It is translated as CASSIGTGVGYTF. The chain is built from TRBV19 and TRBJ1-2; 10 bases agree with TRBD1. The CDR3 has 13 residues. Germline V gives CDR1 LNHDA, CDR2 SQIVND (reference sequence). V lost 3 bases to trimming and J lost 7 bases; unmatched junction nucleotides: 2.

The V and J genes are TRBV29-1 and TRBJ2-1, with 7 bases identical to TRBD2. Germline values: CDR1 SQVTM, CDR2 ANQGSEA. The CDR3 sequence is 18 residues long. The trim removed 5 bases at V and 9 bases at J, leaving 25 bases unmatched. CDR3: CSVPRRAGVPRLCIEQFF. The CDR3 DNA is TGCAGCGTTCCCCGACGGGCGGGAGTCCCGCGCCTTTGCATTGAGCAGTTCTTC.

The rearrangement joins TRBV23-1 to TRBJ1-6, with unresolved D. TRBV23-1 is sorted into the ORF group, with uncertain function. The CDR3 runs 10 residues. The V end was cut by 11 bases, the J end by 10 bases, with 9 bases between. This chain's CDR3 is CAYGKSPLHF. The CDR3 DNA reads as TGCGCCTACGGGAAATCACCCCTCCACTTT.

The chain links TRBV19 to TRBJ2-7; D is unresolved. Germline V gene data show CDR1 as LNHDA and CDR2 as SQIVND (reference sequence). V lost 5 bases to trimming and J lost 3 bases, with 11 bases between them. The CDR3 is made up of 13 amino acids. The DNA for the CDR3 is TGTGCCAGTAGTGCTTTTGTAGACTACGAGCAGTACTTC. Its protein is CASSAFVDYEQYF.

This rearrangement joins TRBV10-3 to TRBJ2-3; no reliable D call. Trimming shortened V by 2 bases and J by 6 bases, and 12 bases separated the two germline ends. Germline CDR1 reads ENHRY; CDR2 reads SYGVKD. This CDR3 contains 14 residues. The CDR3 region has the DNA TGTGCCATCAGTGAGCTGCAAAGTCGGGATACGCAGTATTTT. Its protein product is CAISELQSRDTQYF.

This clone was seen once. The chain joins TRBV28 to TRBJ2-3; 8 positions agree with TRBD1. Germline lookup yields CDR1 MDHEN and CDR2 SYDVKM. V gave up 7 bases and J gave up 6 bases; unmatched junction bases: 15. The CDR3 spans 16 residues. CDR3 sequence: CASIPFGAGGMDTQYF. The CDR3 DNA follows: TGTGCCAGCATTCCATTCGGGGCAGGGGGCATGGATACGCAGTATTTT. Using reference TRBV28 and TRBJ2-3 for the parts outside the CDR3, the full variable domain is DVKVTQSSRYLVKRTGEKVFLECVQDMDHENMFWYRQDPGLGLRLIYFSYDVKMKEKGDIPEGYSVSREKKERFSLILESASTNQTSMYLCASIPFGAGGMDTQYFGPGTRLTVL.

The chain employs TRBV14 and TRBJ2-1, with 8 bases fitting TRBD2. Germline assignment: CDR1 SGHDN and CDR2 FVKESK. The CDR3 covers 16 residues. J gave up 4 bases and V 2 bases, and 7 bases lay outside the gene matches. CDR3 coding DNA: TGTGCCAGCAGCCAAAAACCGGGACTAGTGTACAATGAGCAGTTCTTC. As protein: CASSQKPGLVYNEQFF.

The chain couples TRBV7-2 to TRBJ2-3, with TRBD1 as a possible D gene (6 bases). CDR3 length: 15 residues. The V gene lost 3 bases and the J gene lost 2 bases, with 12 bases spanning the gap. Per germline, CDR1 SGHTA and CDR2 FQGNSA. The CDR3 loop reads CASSFEDRSTDTQYF. In nucleotides, the CDR3 is TGTGCCAGCAGCTTTGAAGACAGGTCCACAGATACGCAGTATTTT.

This sequence joins TRBV2 and TRBJ1-5; D unclear. CDR3 length: 13 residues. From germline, CDR1 is SNHLY and CDR2 FYNNEI. Trimming left V 6 bases short and J 6 bases short, with 12 bases between. The CDR3 protein is CASRLEEIQPQHF. The CDR3 bases are TGTGCCAGCAGGCTGGAGGAGATTCAGCCCCAGCATTTT.

As DNA, the CDR3 is TGTGCCAGCAGCCAGGGGACTGAAGCTTTCTTT. This codes for CASSQGTEAFF. V is TRBV6-5 and J is TRBJ1-1, with D perhaps matching TRBD1 (6 bases). The V gene lost 6 bases and the J gene lost 5 bases, with 7 bases spanning the gap. The length of the CDR3 is 11 residues. CDR1 is MNHEY and CDR2 is SVGAGI in the germline V gene.

The chain couples TRBV7-8 to TRBJ1-5, with D possibly TRBD1 on 5 matching bases. The germline CDR1 and CDR2 sequences are SGHVS and FQNEAQ. Trimming stripped 6 bases from V and 1 base from J, with 16 bases between. The CDR3 covers 16 residues. The CDR3 sequence: CASRGGRELSNQPQHF. The CDR3 DNA reads TGTGCCAGCAGGGGGGGACGGGAATTGAGCAATCAGCCCCAGCATTTT.

This clone was picked up a small number of times. This chain connects TRBV6-2 or TRBV6-3 to TRBJ1-4; TRBD1 aligns across 9 bases. The CDR3 has 18 residues. CDR1 MNHEY and CDR2 SVGEGT come from the germline V gene. V lost 6 bases and J lost 3; bases outside the gene matches: 14. Here the CDR3 reads CASSPTGTGNKANEKLFF. CDR3 bases: TGTGCCAGCAGCCCTACCGGGACAGGGAATAAGGCTAATGAAAAACTGTTTTTT.

The genes are TRBV23-1 and TRBJ1-1; perhaps TRBD1 as D (5 bases). Being an ORF, TRBV23-1 has a function that is uncertain. Trimming shortened V by 1 base and J by 5 bases, and 11 bases separated the two germline ends. The CDR3 loop spans 14 amino acids. Here the CDR3 DNA reads TGCGCCAGCAGTCAATGCAGGGCGACAACTGAAGCTTTCTTT. It translates to CASSQCRATTEAFF.